The rows below give T cell receptor beta chains drawn from one sample of a study of T-cell memory formation after mild COVID-19. TCRdb re-analysed the 5' RACE reads in MiXCR, keeping a single row per CDR3 protein. The data contain fewer than 650,000 distinct CDR3 sequences, roughly 22% of them singletons. Source material: PBMCs or a T cell subset sorted from them (not recorded which). Receptors originate from an adult woman who had mild COVID-19 (a few samples of this study predate the infection). Cell type and time point are not known. Each CDR3 is given with its conserved first and last residue. D genes are given only for firm matches. Clone size is not always given. Where it is, it says once, few, many or a class for expanded clones.

d_call clone_size j_call v_call cdr3_nt cdr3_aa
TRBD1 few TRBJ1-5 TRBV20-1 TGCAGTGCTCCCGGGACAGGAGAATATAGCAATCAGCCCCAGCATTTT CSAPGTGEYSNQPQHF
NA few TRBJ2-7 TRBV5-1 TGCGCCAGCAGCTTGGTTAGCGCCAACTACGAGCAGTACTTC CASSLVSANYEQYF
TRBD1 NA TRBJ2-7 TRBV4-2 TGTGCCAGCAGCGCCCCCGGGACAGGCACCTACGAGCAGTACTTC CASSAPGTGTYEQYF
TRBD1 many TRBJ1-2 TRBV6-5 TGTGCCAGCAGTCGGGGGACAGGGAAAAGTCCTGGCTACACCTTC CASSRGTGKSPGYTF
TRBD1 once TRBJ1-1 TRBV5-1 TGCGCCAGCAGCTTGGGGACAGGGGAGACTGAAGCTTTCTTT CASSLGTGETEAFF
NA few TRBJ2-3 TRBV20-1 TGCAGTGCTAGACAGGGCACAGATACGCAGTATTTT CSARQGTDTQYF
TRBD2 few TRBJ2-1 TRBV3-1 TGTGCCAGCAGCCAAGGGGCTCAGCGGGGGCTTGAGCAGTTCTTC CASSQGAQRGLEQFF
TRBD1 few TRBJ2-7 TRBV11-2 TGTGCCAGCAGCTTCTACAGGGGGGCCTACGAGCAGTACTTC CASSFYRGAYEQYF
NA NA TRBJ2-4 TRBV18 TGTGCCAGCTCACCGGTCAGCCAGACACTCGATGCCATTCAGTACTTC CASSPVSQTLDAIQYF
TRBD1 NA TRBJ2-5 TRBV7-2 TGTGCCAGCAGCGATGGGGGACAGGGGACCCAGTACTTC CASSDGGQGTQYF
TRBD1 NA TRBJ1-5 TRBV12-3/TRBV12-4 TGTGCCAGCAGTTTTGGGACAGGGTTCCAGCCCCAGCATTTT CASSFGTGFQPQHF